This T cell receptor (beta chain) was documented in a study of CD8 T cells in Susac syndrome. Sequencing of TCR beta drew on CD8+ and CD4+ T cells from blood. V lost 2 bases to trimming and J lost 2 bases; unmatched junction nucleotides: 3. Looked up from germline, CDR1 is DFQATT and CDR2 is SNEGSKA (reference sequence). CDR3 length: 14 amino acids. Reverse transcription of 0.5 to 1 ug RNA was performed with random hexamers. TCRdb passed the immunoSEQ multiplex PCR reads through MiXCR, listing each CDR3 protein once. This sample has 170,000 or so distinct CDR3 sequences, with 95% to 97% found just once.

The sequencing input was CD4+ T cells from PBMCs. This TCR was sampled from a human donor with Susac syndrome. This rearrangement joins TRBV20-1 to TRBJ2-7, with 10 bases matching TRBD1. The CDR3 is CSARLGTGAYEQYF. As DNA, the CDR3 is TGCAGTGCTAGACTTGGGACAGGGGCCTACGAGCAGTACTTC.